The clone carrying this TCR beta chain was counted many times. Trimming took 4 bases from V and 7 from J; bases not matched to a gene: 2. Germline loops: CDR1 SQVTM, CDR2 ANQGSEA. The CDR3 covers 12 residues. Germline DNA was also extracted, with blood RNA taken from unsorted whole blood. The sample comes from a study of tumor-infiltrating lymphocytes in primary liver carcinoma. Production of TCR beta cDNA used 500 ng total RNA together with a constant-region primer. Slightly modified ARM-PCR, run as three nested multiplex PCR rounds, produced the TCR beta libraries. Running 10 cycles apiece, the first two PCR rounds relied on TRBV1-TRBV30 forward primers together with a C-beta reverse primer. MiXCR, applied by TCRdb to the multiplex PCR reads, yields one record per CDR3 protein. The data hold approximately 300,000 distinct CDR3 sequences, with about 62% observed a single time.

Sequencing was carried out using peripheral blood. The V and J genes are TRBV29-1 and TRBJ2-7; the match to TRBD2 covers 12 bases. The receptor comes from a man in his forties or fifties with primary liver carcinoma and hepatitis B virus infection. CDR3 DNA: TGCAGCGTTGCTAGCGGGAGGGTTGAGCAGTACTTC. Its translation is CSVASGRVEQYF.